Below are 9 T cell receptor beta chains sequenced from a single sample in a study of beta chain features in type 1 diabetes. The sequenced template was cDNA made from the entire isolated RNA. Sequencing was performed with immunoSEQ multiplex PCR; in TCRdb, only in-frame clones are kept and a portion is missing. The table shows fewer than 350,000 clones, with approximately 16% occurring only once. Study observations and caveats: TCRB CDR3s from Type 1 diabetes patients were moderately but significantly shorter in all four CD4+ subsets.

These receptors have no known antigen. The sample comprised naive CD4+ T cells from blood. These receptors originate from a man aged 18 to 35 with type 1 diabetes.

The V gene is TRBV6-6, the J gene TRBJ1-5; D might be TRBD1 (5 bases). CDR3 size: 14 residues. Germline assignment: CDR1 MNHNY and CDR2 SVGAGI (reference sequence). Trimming left V 7 bases short and J 9 bases short, with 19 bases between. CDR3 bases: TGTGCCAGCACCTGGTTGACCACCCAGGGGCCCCAGCATTTT. Its translation is CASTWLTTQGPQHF.

The V call is TRBV28, the J call TRBJ1-6, with D uncertain. The CDR3 has 13 amino acids. The V gene's germline CDR1 is MDHEN and CDR2 SYDVKM. The V gene lost 7 bases and the J gene lost 7 bases, with 11 bases spanning the gap. DNA of the CDR3: TGTGCCAGCAAGAGGGATCCCAATTCACCCCTCCACTTT. The encoded protein is CASKRDPNSPLHF.

The chain combines TRBV28 with TRBJ1-2; 8 positions agree with TRBD1. V dropped 7 bases and J dropped 7; count of bases not matched to a gene: 8. The CDR3 is made up of 13 amino acids. CDR1 MDHEN and CDR2 SYDVKM come from the germline V gene. The CDR3 nucleotides read TGTGCCAGCACCCTACAGGGGGAGGTTGGCTACACCTTC. Translation gives CASTLQGEVGYTF.

V and J are TRBV2 and TRBJ2-3; tentatively, D is TRBD2 (5 bases). The CDR3 has 13 residues. CDR1 SNHLY and CDR2 FYNNEI come from the germline V gene. V dropped 7 bases and J dropped 4 bases, with 12 bases sitting between them. The CDR3 sequence is CASTGGLADTQYF. The CDR3 DNA is TGTGCCAGCACCGGAGGACTCGCAGATACGCAGTATTTT.

This chain connects TRBV7-2 to TRBJ2-5; the match to TRBD2 covers 8 bases. The CDR3 is 15 amino acids. The trim removed 3 bases at V and 4 bases at J, leaving 7 bases unmatched. CDR1 and CDR2 (germline): SGHTA, FQGNSA. CDR3 in DNA: TGTGCCAGCAGCTTGGATACGGGGGGGCGAGAGACCCAGTACTTC. This gives the protein CASSLDTGGRETQYF. Complete variable domain (other parts from reference TRBV7-2 and TRBJ2-5): GAGVSQSPSNKVTEKGKDVELRCDPISGHTALYWYRQSLGQGLEFLIYFQGNSAPDKSGLPSDRFSAERTGGSVSTLTIQRTQQEDSAVYLCASSLDTGGRETQYFGPGTRLLVL.

The CDR3 DNA follows: TGTGCCTGGTCCCGGGCCTATAATTCACCCCTCCACTTT. Translation gives CAWSRAYNSPLHF. V is TRBV30 and J is TRBJ1-6, with unresolved D. Deletions cut 5 bases from V and 2 bases from J, with 7 bases between. The CDR3 length is 13 residues. Germline CDR1 and CDR2: GTSNPN and SVGIG (reference sequence).

This clone has just a few counts. This chain links TRBV11-2 with TRBJ2-1, with D maybe TRBD2 (6 bases). V lost 1 base to trimming and J lost 6 bases, with 16 bases between them. Germline loops: CDR1 SGHAT, CDR2 FQNNGV. This CDR3 is 16 amino acids long. This chain's CDR3 is CASSLALSLAFNEQFF. CDR3 nucleotide sequence: TGTGCCAGCAGCTTAGCCCTAAGCCTAGCGTTCAATGAGCAGTTCTTC.

The rearrangement uses TRBV7-8 and TRBJ2-3; 9 nucleotides agree with TRBD1. In germline, CDR1 is SGHVS, CDR2 FQNEAQ. After removal of 4 bases from V and 8 bases from J, the junction contained 16 bases not matched to a gene. This CDR3 contains 17 residues. In nucleotides, the CDR3 is TGTGCCAGCAGCTCGAGATGGATCGGACAGGGGAAGGCTACGCAGTATTTT. Amino acid sequence: CASSSRWIGQGKATQYF.

In this sample, this clone turned up a few times. The chain joins TRBV28 to TRBJ2-3, with TRBD2 identical over 8 bases. This CDR3 spans 13 amino acids. V shed 10 bases, J shed 3 bases, and the junction held 6 bases outside the gene matches. In germline, CDR1 is MDHEN, CDR2 SYDVKM. The CDR3 reads CATRAGVTDTQYF. In DNA form, the CDR3 reads TGTGCCACCCGAGCGGGAGTTACAGATACGCAGTATTTT.